Listed below are T cell receptor beta chains from one sample, sequenced in a study of shared clonotypes between healthy human individuals. Here immunoSEQ multiplex PCR was the method, and the copy in TCRdb shows in-frame clones only, minus some. Of some 1,900,000 clones listed, roughly 94% were seen once; the top ten hold around 1.2%. The specimen was naive CD8+ T cells sorted from blood. All receptors derive from a young man in good health. CDR3s include the opening cysteine and the closing phenylalanine or tryptophan. The D gene is left open where the match is weak. The size field is filled for only some rows; it gives once, few, many or a size class.

v_gene: TRBV21-1
j_gene: TRBJ2-7
abundance: -
d_gene: -
CDR3aa: CASSRGRKAYEQYF
CDR3nt: TGTGCCAGCAGCAGGGGAAGGAAGGCCTACGAGCAGTACTTC

v_gene: TRBV2
j_gene: TRBJ2-7
abundance: -
d_gene: -
CDR3aa: CASSVQIVYEQYF
CDR3nt: TGTGCCAGCAGTGTTCAGATAGTCTACGAGCAGTACTTC

v_gene: TRBV6-1
j_gene: TRBJ2-1
abundance: -
d_gene: -
CDR3aa: CASSEGYNEQFF
CDR3nt: TGTGCCAGCAGTGAAGGGTACAATGAGCAGTTCTTC

v_gene: TRBV5-1
j_gene: TRBJ2-3
abundance: -
d_gene: -
CDR3aa: CASSSHSGNAQYF
CDR3nt: TGCGCCAGCAGCTCACACTCAGGGAATGCGCAGTATTTT

v_gene: TRBV30
j_gene: TRBJ2-5
abundance: -
d_gene: -
CDR3aa: CAWSGDPETQYF
CDR3nt: TGTGCCTGGAGTGGCGACCCAGAGACCCAGTACTTC

v_gene: TRBV9
j_gene: TRBJ2-7
abundance: -
d_gene: -
CDR3aa: CASSVAPEYEQYF
CDR3nt: TGTGCCAGCAGCGTAGCTCCAGAGTACGAGCAGTACTTC

v_gene: TRBV2
j_gene: TRBJ2-7
abundance: -
d_gene: -
CDR3aa: CASNKRGEQYF
CDR3nt: TGTGCCAGCAATAAAAGGGGCGAGCAGTACTTC

v_gene: TRBV29-1
j_gene: TRBJ1-2
abundance: -
d_gene: -
CDR3aa: CSVEDRGLDGYTF
CDR3nt: TGCAGCGTTGAAGACAGGGGACTGGATGGCTACACCTTC

v_gene: TRBV6-5
j_gene: TRBJ2-7
abundance: -
d_gene: -
CDR3aa: CASSYQGPTPYEQYF
CDR3nt: TGTGCCAGCAGTTACCAGGGGCCGACTCCCTACGAGCAGTACTTC

v_gene: TRBV30
j_gene: TRBJ2-1
abundance: -
d_gene: TRBD2
CDR3aa: CAWREQRGASEQFF
CDR3nt: TGTGCCTGGAGAGAGCAGCGGGGAGCCAGTGAGCAGTTCTTC

v_gene: TRBV27
j_gene: TRBJ2-7
abundance: -
d_gene: -
CDR3aa: CASSETGDTYEQYF
CDR3nt: TGTGCCAGCAGTGAGACAGGAGACACCTACGAGCAGTACTTC

v_gene: TRBV25-1
j_gene: TRBJ2-5
abundance: -
d_gene: TRBD2
CDR3aa: CASSDFGGIQETQYF
CDR3nt: TGTGCCAGCAGTGATTTCGGGGGGATACAAGAGACCCAGTACTTC

v_gene: TRBV30
j_gene: TRBJ2-3
abundance: -
d_gene: -
CDR3aa: CAWSSTSVFTDTQYF
CDR3nt: TGTGCCTGGAGTAGTACCTCAGTTTTCACAGATACGCAGTATTTT

v_gene: TRBV6-5
j_gene: TRBJ2-5
abundance: -
d_gene: -
CDR3aa: CASSHGGPETQYF
CDR3nt: TGTGCCAGCAGTCACGGGGGGCCAGAGACCCAGTACTTC

v_gene: TRBV29-1
j_gene: TRBJ2-3
abundance: -
d_gene: TRBD2
CDR3aa: CSVDSPTSTNTQYF
CDR3nt: TGCAGCGTCGATTCTCCGACTAGCACAAATACGCAGTATTTT

v_gene: TRBV7-9
j_gene: TRBJ2-7
abundance: few
d_gene: -
CDR3aa: CASSLGAYEQYF
CDR3nt: TGTGCCAGCAGCTTAGGGGCTTACGAGCAGTACTTC

v_gene: TRBV7-2
j_gene: TRBJ1-3
abundance: -
d_gene: TRBD1
CDR3aa: CASSSTGEGVGNTIYF
CDR3nt: TGTGCCAGCAGCTCAACAGGGGAAGGTGTTGGAAACACCATATATTTT

v_gene: TRBV27
j_gene: TRBJ1-1
abundance: -
d_gene: -
CDR3aa: CASSLSAGKTEAFF
CDR3nt: TGTGCCAGCAGTTTATCTGCAGGGAAGACTGAAGCTTTCTTT

v_gene: TRBV6-5
j_gene: TRBJ2-2
abundance: -
d_gene: -
CDR3aa: CASSYSPQGRAGELFF
CDR3nt: TGTGCCAGCAGTTACTCGCCACAGGGTAGAGCCGGGGAGCTGTTTTTT

v_gene: TRBV27
j_gene: TRBJ2-4
abundance: -
d_gene: -
CDR3aa: CASSLGVLAKNIQYF
CDR3nt: TGTGCCAGCAGTTTAGGTGTTCTAGCCAAAAACATTCAGTACTTC

v_gene: TRBV4-3
j_gene: TRBJ2-1
abundance: -
d_gene: TRBD2
CDR3aa: CASSQDRPSGISYNEQFF
CDR3nt: TGCGCCAGCAGCCAAGATCGGCCTAGCGGGATCTCCTACAATGAGCAGTTCTTC

v_gene: TRBV5-6
j_gene: TRBJ1-1
abundance: -
d_gene: -
CDR3aa: CAGGLWGTEAFF
CDR3nt: TGTGCCGGGGGACTATGGGGCACTGAAGCTTTCTTT

v_gene: TRBV19
j_gene: TRBJ1-2
abundance: -
d_gene: -
CDR3aa: CASTVTENYGYTF
CDR3nt: TGTGCCAGTACCGTGACGGAGAACTATGGCTACACCTTC

v_gene: TRBV27
j_gene: TRBJ2-7
abundance: -
d_gene: -
CDR3aa: CASTARRDGLYEQYF
CDR3nt: TGTGCCAGCACTGCCCGACGGGACGGATTATACGAGCAGTACTTC

v_gene: TRBV11-2
j_gene: TRBJ2-1
abundance: -
d_gene: TRBD2
CDR3aa: CASSLMASGGSEQFF
CDR3nt: TGTGCCAGCAGCTTAATGGCTAGCGGGGGGAGTGAGCAGTTCTTC

v_gene: TRBV6-5
j_gene: TRBJ1-4
abundance: -
d_gene: TRBD1
CDR3aa: CASSYDRGLSGEKLFF
CDR3nt: TGTGCCAGCAGTTACGACAGGGGGCTGTCCGGGGAAAAACTGTTTTTT

v_gene: TRBV19
j_gene: TRBJ1-5
abundance: -
d_gene: -
CDR3aa: CATQVRDSNQPQHF
CDR3nt: TGTGCCACCCAAGTCCGGGACAGCAATCAGCCCCAGCATTTT

v_gene: TRBV4-1
j_gene: TRBJ2-7
abundance: once
d_gene: -
CDR3aa: CASSQLEGLIYEQYF
CDR3nt: TGCGCCAGCAGCCAACTTGAAGGGTTAATCTACGAGCAGTACTTC

v_gene: TRBV14
j_gene: TRBJ1-4
abundance: -
d_gene: -
CDR3aa: CASSQVRGRNEKLFF
CDR3nt: TGTGCCAGCAGCCAAGTTCGAGGGCGAAATGAAAAACTGTTTTTT

v_gene: TRBV9
j_gene: TRBJ2-1
abundance: -
d_gene: -
CDR3aa: CASSPPSATEQFF
CDR3nt: TGTGCCAGCAGCCCACCATCAGCTACTGAGCAGTTCTTC

v_gene: TRBV10-3
j_gene: TRBJ2-3
abundance: -
d_gene: -
CDR3aa: CAISESIAGEDTQYF
CDR3nt: TGTGCCATCAGTGAGTCGATAGCCGGGGAAGATACGCAGTATTTT

v_gene: TRBV7-8
j_gene: TRBJ2-7
abundance: -
d_gene: -
CDR3aa: CASSLVWGEGYF
CDR3nt: TGTGCCAGCAGCTTAGTTTGGGGGGAAGGGTACTTC

v_gene: TRBV10-1
j_gene: TRBJ2-5
abundance: -
d_gene: TRBD2
CDR3aa: CASSTGTSGGGTQYF
CDR3nt: TGCGCCAGCAGTACCGGGACTAGCGGGGGAGGGACCCAGTACTTC

v_gene: TRBV9
j_gene: TRBJ2-7
abundance: -
d_gene: TRBD2
CDR3aa: CASSEGASGRDYEQYF
CDR3nt: TGTGCCAGCAGCGAGGGGGCTAGCGGGAGAGACTACGAGCAGTACTTC

v_gene: TRBV11-2
j_gene: TRBJ2-7
abundance: -
d_gene: TRBD2
CDR3aa: CASSSLAGGNEQYF
CDR3nt: TGTGCCAGCAGCTCCCTAGCGGGGGGGAACGAGCAGTACTTC

v_gene: TRBV19
j_gene: TRBJ2-7
abundance: -
d_gene: TRBD1
CDR3aa: CASSVRDSNYYEQYF
CDR3nt: TGTGCCAGTAGTGTCCGGGACAGTAATTACTACGAGCAGTACTTC